This TCR beta chain was sequenced during a study of beta chain features in type 1 diabetes. Germline loops: CDR1 WSHSY, CDR2 SAAADI. Deletions cut 6 bases from V and 6 bases from J, with 12 bases between. This CDR3 comprises 13 residues. Study findings and constraints: For Type 1 diabetes patients, all four CD4+ subsets carried TCRB CDR3s that were moderately but significantly shorter.

Comments on this clone: Its specificity is unknown.

Reverse transcription of all isolated RNA meant that expressed TCRB transcripts were sequenced. Measured with immunoSEQ multiplex PCR; TCRdb has only the in-frame clones, and not every one. The sample lists roughly 150,000 clones, around 9% occurring once. The specimen was central memory CD4+ T cells from blood. The rearrangement links TRBV10-2 to TRBJ1-5; D ambiguous. The clonotype originates from a woman aged 25 to 39 with type 1 diabetes. DNA for the CDR3: TGCGCCAGCAGCCCCGGGGAGGGTCAGCCCCAGCATTTT. Amino acid sequence: CASSPGEGQPQHF.